Sequencing of this T cell receptor (beta chain) was carried out in a study of regulatory T cells in long-lasting Graves disease. For the study at large: Treatment with antithyroid drugs for over 5 years, together with positive TSH receptor antibodies, meant persistent Graves' disease.

The CDR3 is 14 amino acids. Germline V lookup: CDR1 SGDLS, CDR2 YYNGEE. The V gene lost 0 bases and the J gene lost 2 bases, with 9 bases spanning the gap. Time point given: persistent/refractory GD, antithyroid drugs over 5 years with positive TRAb. PBMC-extracted RNA yielded the TCR library. Building of the TCR beta libraries involved iRepertoire HTBI primers and Arm-PCR of CDR3 regions. TCRdb re-called the multiplex PCR reads through MiXCR, storing one row per CDR3 protein. The sample lists more than 650,000 distinct CDR3 sequences; around 30% were seen once. The sequence came from a female donor with Graves disease. The J gene is TRBJ2-7, the V gene TRBV9; D is ambiguous. The input for sequencing was peripheral blood mononuclear cells (PBMCs), taken when the disease was refractory, from a patient treated with antithyroid drugs. The CDR3 loop is CASSVGNGPYEQYF. The CDR3 nucleotides are TGTGCCAGCAGCGTAGGTAACGGACCCTACGAGCAGTACTTC.